Each of the 31 T cell receptor beta chains below was sequenced from the same sample in a study of cytomegalovirus exposure and HLA in healthy donors. The PCR employed 60 Vbeta primers together with 13 Jbeta primers. The assay was immunoSEQ multiplex PCR, and TCRdb's table has in-frame clones only and misses some. The sample holds 110,000 to 150,000 clones, roughly three quarters seen once. Source material: PBMCs. The source is a female donor in good health and CMV-seronegative.

The gene calls are TRBV10-2 and TRBJ2-1; the match to TRBD2 covers 10 bases. This CDR3 has 12 residues. The V segment lost 7 bases and the J segment 6 bases; nucleotides outside the gene matches: 0. In germline, CDR1 is WSHSY, CDR2 SAAADI. CDR3 sequence reads: CASTSGGNEQFF. The CDR3 bases are TGCGCCAGCACTAGCGGGGGCAATGAGCAGTTCTTC.

V gene TRBV19 combines with J gene TRBJ2-2, with 10 nucleotides matching TRBD2. Germline V gives CDR1 LNHDA, CDR2 SQIVND (reference sequence). This CDR3 comprises 14 residues. The trim removed 6 bases at V and 4 bases at J, leaving 2 bases unmatched. This CDR3 reads CASRASGGTGELFF. CDR3 sequence (DNA): TGTGCCAGTAGGGCTAGCGGGGGCACCGGGGAGCTGTTTTTT.

J is TRBJ2-7 and V is TRBV7-9; the match to TRBD1 covers 11 bases. J was trimmed by 1 base and V by 5 bases; bases with no gene match: 4. The CDR3 covers 15 residues. Germline V gives CDR1 SEHNR, CDR2 FQNEAQ (reference sequence). In nucleotides, the CDR3 is TGTGCCAGCAGCCTGGACAGGGGGCGATCCTACGAGCAGTACTTC. This codes for CASSLDRGRSYEQYF. The full variable domain, completed using reference TRBV7-9 and TRBJ2-7, is DTGVSQNPRHKITKRGQNVTFRCDPISEHNRLYWYRQTLGQGPEFLTYFQNEAQLEKSRLLSDRFSAERPKGSFSTLEIQRTEQGDSAMYLCASSLDRGRSYEQYFGPGTRLTVT.

The chain carries TRBV7-9 and TRBJ1-2; tentative D call: TRBD1 (6 bases). The CDR3 has 14 amino acids. V was clipped by 5 bases and J by 5 bases, with 15 bases between them. Germline values: CDR1 SEHNR, CDR2 FQNEAQ (reference sequence). The CDR3 DNA reads as TGTGCCAGCAGCACCATACAGGGCCAATATGGCTACACCTTC. Translated: CASSTIQGQYGYTF.

This rearrangement joins TRBV6-1 to TRBJ2-7; D gene unclear. The germline V gene has CDR1 MNHNS and CDR2 SASEGT. The CDR3 is 14 residues long. V lost 7 bases to trimming and J lost 3 bases, with 16 bases between them. The DNA for the CDR3 is TGTGCCAGCAAGCGAGAGCCGGTGGACTACGAGCAGTACTTC. This gives the protein CASKREPVDYEQYF.

The chain has TRBV6-1 and TRBJ2-1; possible D gene TRBD1, 6 bases. V gave up 3 bases and J gave up 5 bases, with 14 bases separating them. This CDR3 region has 15 residues. Per the germline V gene, CDR1 is MNHNS and CDR2 is SASEGT. CDR3 region: CASSETGHPDNEQFF. Here the CDR3 DNA reads TGTGCCAGCAGTGAGACAGGTCACCCTGACAATGAGCAGTTCTTC.

The chain recombines TRBV6-1 with TRBJ1-2; 8 bases map to TRBD1. The V segment lost 0 bases and the J segment 5 bases; nucleotides outside the gene matches: 5. From germline, CDR1 is MNHNS and CDR2 SASEGT. This CDR3 is 15 amino acids long. CDR3: CASSEALQGVYGYTF. The DNA of the CDR3 is TGTGCCAGCAGTGAAGCTTTACAGGGGGTGTATGGCTACACCTTC.

The J gene is TRBJ2-7, the V gene TRBV7-2, with 7 bases identical to TRBD1. With V trimmed by 1 base and J by 2 bases, 8 bases remained unmatched. Germline V CDR1 and CDR2: SGHTA, FQGNSA. The CDR3 runs to 16 residues. CDR3 amino acids: CASSLDVGTATYEQYF. CDR3 DNA: TGTGCCAGCAGCTTAGACGTCGGGACAGCCACCTACGAGCAGTACTTC.

This clone was observed a single time. The rearrangement uses TRBV5-1 and TRBJ1-2; D remains unclear. V dropped 4 bases and J dropped 11 bases, with 18 bases sitting between them. The CDR3 length is 13 residues. The germline gives CDR1 SGHRS, CDR2 YFSETQ. CDR3 amino acids: CASSRVVAQRYTF. CDR3 DNA sequence: TGCGCCAGCAGCCGGGTTGTAGCCCAACGGTACACCTTC. Together with reference TRBV5-1 and TRBJ1-2, the CDR3 gives the full variable domain: KAGVTQTPRYLIKTRGQQVTLSCSPISGHRSVSWYQQTPGQGLQFLFEYFSETQRNKGNFPGRFSGRQFSNSRSEMNVSTLELGDSALYLCASSRVVAQRYTFGSGTRLTVV.

In DNA, the CDR3 is TGTGCCAGCAGCCCCCGGATAGAGGGCTCCTATAATTCACCCCTCCACTTT. Its translation is CASSPRIEGSYNSPLHF. The chain is built from TRBV14 and TRBJ1-6; D uncertain. Germline values: CDR1 SGHDN, CDR2 FVKESK. The CDR3 length is 17 residues. Trimming stripped 4 bases from V and 0 bases from J, with 13 bases between.

The gene calls are TRBV7-2 and TRBJ1-2; no firm D call. The CDR3 length is 11 residues. V lost 5 bases and J 6 bases, leaving 7 bases between the germline ends. Germline CDR1 is SGHTA and CDR2 is FQGNSA. The CDR3, as DNA: TGTGCCAGCAGCCTCCTCGATGGCTACACCTTC. Translation gives CASSLLDGYTF.

The V call is TRBV5-5, the J call TRBJ2-7; D unresolved. Germline V gene lookup returns CDR1 SGHKS and CDR2 YYEKEE (reference sequence). V lost 6 bases and J 3 bases, leaving 7 bases between the germline ends. The CDR3 consists of 11 residues. For the CDR3, the DNA is TGTGCCAGCACCCGAGGCTACGAGCAGTACTTC. Translating it yields CASTRGYEQYF.

The gene calls are TRBV19 and TRBJ2-1; TRBD1 aligns across 10 bases. J gave up 13 bases and V 5 bases, and 8 bases lay outside the gene matches. Germline loops: CDR1 LNHDA, CDR2 SQIVND (reference sequence). CDR3 size: 13 residues. The DNA of the CDR3 is TGTGCCAGTAGTCCCCGACAGGGGGCAAGACAGTTCTTC. It specifies CASSPRQGARQFF.

The V gene is TRBV5-1, the J gene TRBJ2-2, with 9 bases identical to TRBD2. The junction had 5 bases not matched to a gene; V was cut back by 4 bases and J by 4 bases. This CDR3 contains 15 residues. Per germline, CDR1 SGHRS and CDR2 YFSETQ. The CDR3 region is CASSEGTSRTGELFF. DNA of the CDR3: TGCGCCAGCAGCGAGGGGACTAGCCGCACCGGGGAGCTGTTTTTT.

The chain uses TRBV6-5 and TRBJ1-2; 7 bases agree with TRBD1. The CDR3 has 15 amino acids. CDR1 is MNHEY, CDR2 SVGAGI, per germline. V lost 6 bases and J lost 9; bases outside the gene matches: 16. CDR3 DNA: TGTGCCAGCAGGACCAAGTGGAGGGGGCAAGGGAGCTACACCTTC. It translates to CASRTKWRGQGSYTF.

The DNA of the CDR3 is TGTGCCAGCAGCCCCGGACAGGTCTTAAATTCACCCCTCCACTTT. Its translation is CASSPGQVLNSPLHF. V gene TRBV7-2 combines with J gene TRBJ1-6, with 7 bases that match TRBD1. The germline V gene has CDR1 SGHTA and CDR2 FQGNSA. V shed 5 bases and J 7 bases; nucleotides not matched to a gene: 8. The length of the CDR3 is 15 residues. The full variable domain, in which reference TRBV7-2 and TRBJ1-6 provide the parts outside the CDR3, is GAGVSQSPSNKVTEKGKDVELRCDPISGHTALYWYRQSLGQGLEFLIYFQGNSAPDKSGLPSDRFSAERTGGSVSTLTIQRTQQEDSAVYLCASSPGQVLNSPLHFGNGTRLTVT.

The rearrangement links TRBV28 to TRBJ1-3; no reliable D call. The CDR3 runs 16 residues. V was pared by 1 base and J by 7 bases, with 17 bases between. Germline V lookup: CDR1 MDHEN, CDR2 SYDVKM. CDR3 region: CASSLLRASLRNTIYF. CDR3 DNA sequence: TGTGCCAGCAGTTTATTAAGAGCTTCTTTGAGGAACACCATATATTTT.

The chain couples TRBV27 to TRBJ1-4, with D perhaps TRBD1 (6 bases). V lost 6 bases and J 0 bases, leaving 14 bases between the germline ends. This CDR3 is built from 16 residues. Germline lookup yields CDR1 MNHEY and CDR2 SMNVEV (reference sequence). The CDR3 DNA follows: TGTGCCAGCAGGATAACAGGGAAAGCAACTAATGAAAAACTGTTTTTT. Translated, it gives CASRITGKATNEKLFF.

The V and J genes are TRBV13 and TRBJ1-2; tentatively, D is TRBD1 (6 bases). Germline CDR1 and CDR2: PRHDT and FYEKMQ (reference sequence). The V end lost 0 bases, the J end lost 4 bases, and 21 bases lay between the germline ends. CDR3 length: 18 amino acids. CDR3 loop: CASSLGSPQGTNFYGYTF. The CDR3 coding sequence is TGTGCCAGCAGCTTAGGCTCCCCCCAGGGGACCAACTTCTATGGCTACACCTTC.

V gene TRBV2 combines with J gene TRBJ2-7, with 9 bases fitting TRBD2. The CDR3 runs to 13 residues. Germline lookup yields CDR1 SNHLY and CDR2 FYNNEI. J lost 7 bases, V lost 1 base, and 2 bases had no gene match. CDR3 DNA: TGTGCCAGCAGTGAAGGGGGACTAGCAGAGCAGTACTTC. Residues: CASSEGGLAEQYF.

The chain combines TRBV10-3 with TRBJ2-5, with TRBD1 identical over 8 bases. This CDR3 is 16 amino acids long. V gave up 3 bases and J gave up 7 bases; unmatched junction bases: 13. Per the germline V gene, CDR1 is ENHRY and CDR2 is SYGVKD. The CDR3 loop is CAISDPIGTGGGTQYF. The CDR3 DNA reads TGTGCCATCAGTGATCCGATAGGGACAGGTGGCGGGACCCAGTACTTC.

This chain uses TRBV19 with TRBJ1-2; D possibly corresponds to TRBD1 (5 bases). V lost 6 bases, J lost 2 bases, and 13 bases lay in between. The CDR3 runs 14 residues. Germline V CDR1 and CDR2: LNHDA, SQIVND (reference sequence). The chain's CDR3 is CASSLPGWNYGYTF. The CDR3 DNA sequence: TGTGCCAGTAGCCTCCCAGGGTGGAACTATGGCTACACCTTC. Based on the CDR3 plus reference TRBV19 and TRBJ1-2, the full variable domain is DGGITQSPKYLFRKEGQNVTLSCEQNLNHDAMYWYRQDPGQGLRLIYYSQIVNDFQKGDIAEGYSVSREKKESFPLTVTSAQKNPTAFYLCASSLPGWNYGYTFGSGTRLTVV.

V and J are TRBV2 and TRBJ2-1; 8 bases align to TRBD2. Germline lookup yields CDR1 SNHLY and CDR2 FYNNEI. V gave up 2 bases and J gave up 4 bases; unmatched junction bases: 7. The CDR3 sequence is 16 residues long. The CDR3 DNA follows: TGTGCCAGCAGTGAACGCCGTAGCGGGACTTACAATGAGCAGTTCTTC. The encoded protein is CASSERRSGTYNEQFF.

The V call is TRBV19, the J call TRBJ2-3; maybe TRBD1 (6 bases). V was cut by 5 bases and J by 4 bases, with 13 bases left in between. CDR1 is LNHDA and CDR2 is SQIVND in the germline V gene (reference sequence). The CDR3 loop spans 14 amino acids. The CDR3 reads CASSLNYRADTQYF. The CDR3 coding sequence is TGTGCCAGTAGTCTTAATTACAGGGCAGATACGCAGTATTTT.

CDR3 bases: TGTGCCAGCAGCCCCCAGGGAGGTGAGCAGTTCTTC. This gives the protein CASSPQGGEQFF. The chain recombines TRBV7-9 with TRBJ2-1; a weak D match, TRBD2 (6 bases). The CDR3 contains 12 residues. Germline V CDR1 and CDR2: SEHNR, FQNEAQ (reference sequence). Trimming shortened V by 5 bases and J by 9 bases, and 11 bases separated the two germline ends.

For the CDR3, the DNA is TGTGCCAGCAGCTTGGTGGGGGGGCGGTACCCCACTGAAGCTTTCTTT. This gives the protein CASSLVGGRYPTEAFF. The chain employs TRBV5-4 and TRBJ1-1; weak D call: TRBD1 (6 bases). CDR1 is SGHNT and CDR2 is YYREEE in the germline V gene (reference sequence). V shed 0 bases and J shed 4 bases, with 16 bases lying between them. There are 16 residues in the CDR3.

The chain has TRBV7-9 and TRBJ1-1; D is undetermined. With 11 bases removed from V and 1 base from J, the gap between germline ends came to 17 bases. CDR1 is SEHNR and CDR2 is FQNEAQ in the germline V gene (reference sequence). This CDR3 spans 14 amino acids. DNA for the CDR3: TGTGCCGGTAGATCCAGCCCGGGGAACACTGAAGCTTTCTTT. Translation gives CAGRSSPGNTEAFF.

The chain couples TRBV19 to TRBJ1-3; TRBD1 matches 7 bases. CDR1 and CDR2 from the germline V gene are LNHDA and SQIVND (reference sequence). V lost 7 bases, J lost 4 bases, and 4 bases stayed unmatched. The CDR3 runs to 13 residues. Written as DNA, the CDR3 is TGTGCCAGTACCCTCAGGGGGGGAAACACCATATATTTT. Protein: CASTLRGGNTIYF.

The sample holds one count of this clone. This sequence joins TRBV29-1 and TRBJ2-1, with TRBD2 matching 14 bases. The germline V gene has CDR1 SQVTM and CDR2 ANQGSEA. Germline trimming cut 6 bases from V and 8 bases from J; bases unmatched to any gene: 6. This CDR3 spans 14 amino acids. The CDR3 nucleotides are TGCAGCGTCTGGACTAGCGGGGGGAGGGATGAGCAGTTCTTC. It encodes CSVWTSGGRDEQFF.

This clone turned up a few times. The rearrangement joins TRBV6-5 to TRBJ1-1, with TRBD1 matching over 7 bases. V trimming: 7 bases; J trimming: 4 bases; junction bases outside the gene matches: 9. Per the germline V gene, CDR1 is MNHEY and CDR2 is SVGAGI. The CDR3 is made up of 14 amino acids. CDR3 bases: TGTGCCAGCACCCGTGAACAGGGGTTCACTGAAGCTTTCTTT. This gives the protein CASTREQGFTEAFF.

The CDR3 here is CASSQELNTEAFF. The CDR3 DNA reads as TGTGCCAGCAGCCAAGAGCTGAACACTGAAGCTTTCTTT. The J gene is TRBJ1-1, the V gene TRBV6-1, with D hard to call. Trimming removed 6 bases from V and 0 bases from J, with 8 bases in between. Germline V gene data show CDR1 as MNHNS and CDR2 as SASEGT. This CDR3 is 13 amino acids long.